The clone carrying this TCR beta chain was observed once. These data belong to a study of blood T cell repertoires in COVID-19. As for the study in general: Donors in the United States, Italy and Spain gave samples during acute or convalescent COVID-19. Nucleic acid was either cDNA or gDNA, and it came from T cells, B-cell-depleted T cells, or PBMCs.

In the original workflow: Amplification from reference gene primers served as the basis for estimated nucleated cell counts. The repertoire was sequenced with immunoSEQ multiplex PCR; TCRdb's copy has only in-frame clones and lacks some. V, J and clone size derive from that table, while D and trimming were established from the DNA sequence. The table includes around 230,000 clones, around 85% detected once. This CDR3 has 15 amino acids. V lost 0 bases and J 2 bases, leaving 11 bases between the germline ends. CDR1 is MNHEY, CDR2 SVGAGI, per germline. The rearrangement joins TRBV6-5 to TRBJ2-7; TRBD2 might be the D (6 bases). The origin of this receptor is an elderly woman with acute or convalescent COVID-19. The sequencing sample was made of peripheral blood. CDR3 sequence (DNA): TGTGCCAGCAGTTACTCGGGCGGGGAGACCTACGAGCAGTACTTC. This encodes CASSYSGGETYEQYF.